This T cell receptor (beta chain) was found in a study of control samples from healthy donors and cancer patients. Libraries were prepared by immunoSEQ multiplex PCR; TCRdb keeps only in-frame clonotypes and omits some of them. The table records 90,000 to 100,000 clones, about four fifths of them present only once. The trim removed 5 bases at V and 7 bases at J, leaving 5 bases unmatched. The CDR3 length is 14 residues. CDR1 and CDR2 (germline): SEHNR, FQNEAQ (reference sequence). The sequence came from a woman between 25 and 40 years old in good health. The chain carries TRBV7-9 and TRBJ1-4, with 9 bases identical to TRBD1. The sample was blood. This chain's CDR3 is CASSLGTGFEKLFF. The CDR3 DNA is TGTGCCAGCAGCCTAGGGACAGGGTTTGAAAAACTGTTTTTT.